This T cell receptor (beta chain) derives from a study of blood T cell repertoires in COVID-19. Background on the study: The study drew acute and convalescent COVID-19 samples from the United States, Italy and Spain.

Produced via immunoSEQ multiplex PCR; TCRdb's table is partial and in-frame only. This sample carries tens of thousands of clones, about four fifths of them seen once, and the ten largest clones take around 5.3%. CDR3 size: 14 residues. Germline CDR1 and CDR2: MNHEY and SVGAGI. The J segment lost 0 bases and the V segment lost 6 bases, leaving 5 bases of the junction unmatched. The TCR sequence derives from a human donor in a cohort sampled during active COVID-19. Sequenced: peripheral blood. J is TRBJ2-7 and V is TRBV6-5; 7 bases agree with TRBD1. The CDR3 DNA is TGTGCCAGCAGAAGGGGACAGACCTCCTACGAGCAGTACTTC. Protein product: CASRRGQTSYEQYF.